The rows below give T cell receptor beta chains drawn from one sample of a study of blood T cell repertoires in COVID-19. Data came from immunoSEQ multiplex PCR; TCRdb stores just in-frame clones and leaves some out. This table holds about 200,000 clones, about 85% found once. The sample consisted of PBMCs or T cells enriched from blood (not recorded which). The receptors derive from a man aged 35 to 55 who had recovered from COVID-19. Both conserved end residues are part of each CDR3. A D gene is named only where the DNA matches it firmly. Clone size is shown for a subset of rows, as once, few, many or a class of expanded clone.

>-|TRBD1|TRBV5-1|TRBJ2-7
CASSTGRGGEEQYF
TGCGCCAGCAGCACCGGCAGAGGGGGCGAAGAGCAGTACTTC
>-|TRBD1|TRBV25-1|TRBJ2-7
CASSQHRGSYEQYF
TGTGCCAGCAGTCAGCACAGGGGTTCCTACGAGCAGTACTTC
>-|-|TRBV6-5|TRBJ1-2
CASSYSGGAGYGYTF
TGTGCCAGCAGTTACTCAGGGGGGGCGGGCTATGGCTACACCTTC
>once|-|TRBV11-3|TRBJ2-2
CASSQPPDSNTGELFF
TGTGCCAGCAGCCAACCCCCGGACAGTAACACCGGGGAGCTGTTTTTT
>-|-|TRBV18|TRBJ1-1
CASSQGTNEAFF
TGTGCCAGCTCCCAAGGGACAAATGAAGCTTTCTTT
>-|TRBD2|TRBV4-2|TRBJ2-2
CATREAHTGELFF
TGTGCCACCCGGGAGGCCCACACCGGGGAGCTGTTTTTT
>-|-|TRBV4-1|TRBJ2-1
CASSQEAADEQFF
TGCGCCAGCAGCCAAGAGGCCGCGGATGAGCAGTTCTTC
>-|-|TRBV30|TRBJ1-5
CAWSRHDSNQPQHF
TGTGCCTGGAGTCGACACGATAGCAATCAGCCCCAGCATTTT
>once|TRBD2|TRBV5-4|TRBJ2-1
CASSGGGYNEQFF
TGTGCCAGCAGCGGGGGGGGGTACAATGAGCAGTTCTTC
>-|TRBD2|TRBV10-3|TRBJ2-3
CAISESGLADSTDTQYF
TGTGCCATCAGTGAGTCGGGGCTAGCGGATAGCACAGATACGCAGTATTTT
>once|TRBD1|TRBV30|TRBJ1-5
CAWGQGNSNQPQHF
TGTGCCTGGGGACAGGGGAACTCAAATCAGCCCCAGCATTTT
>-|-|TRBV29-1|TRBJ2-2
CSVELGLNTGELFF
TGCAGCGTTGAACTAGGTTTGAACACCGGGGAGCTGTTTTTT
>-|-|TRBV27|TRBJ2-2
CASSFEWADTGELFF
TGTGCCAGCAGTTTTGAGTGGGCTGACACCGGGGAGCTGTTTTTT
>-|TRBD1|TRBV11-2|TRBJ1-1
CASSPGGTVNTEAFF
TGTGCCAGCAGCCCCGGAGGGACAGTCAACACTGAAGCTTTCTTT
>-|-|TRBV5-4|TRBJ2-3
CASSLAGAGADTQYF
TGTGCCAGCAGCTTGGCCGGGGCAGGGGCAGATACGCAGTATTTT
>-|TRBD1|TRBV18|TRBJ2-5
CASSPIGQGETQYF
TGTGCCAGCTCACCAATCGGACAGGGAGAGACCCAGTACTTC
>-|-|TRBV21-1|TRBJ2-1
CASSEPGTSGRAQFF
TGTGCCAGCAGCGAACCCGGGACTAGCGGGAGGGCGCAGTTCTTC
>-|TRBD2|TRBV9|TRBJ2-7
CASSAFGGENGEQYF
TGTGCCAGCAGCGCGTTTGGGGGGGAAAACGGCGAGCAGTACTTC
>-|-|TRBV30|TRBJ2-2
CAWSPGLTGELFF
TGTGCCTGGAGCCCCGGACTCACCGGGGAGCTGTTTTTT
>-|-|TRBV20-1|TRBJ2-3
CSASQGSGGTDTQYF
TGCAGTGCCAGTCAGGGTTCGGGGGGCACAGATACGCAGTATTTT
>-|-|TRBV9|TRBJ2-1
CASSVGQGVYNEQFF
TGTGCCAGCAGCGTAGGGCAGGGCGTCTACAATGAGCAGTTCTTC
>-|-|TRBV14|TRBJ2-1
CASSQGRYPWNEQFF
TGTGCCAGCAGCCAAGGTCGCTACCCATGGAATGAGCAGTTCTTC
>-|TRBD1|TRBV4-3|TRBJ1-2
CASSPSRQGNGYTF
TGCGCCAGCAGCCCGAGCCGACAGGGGAATGGCTACACCTTC
>-|-|TRBV4-1|TRBJ2-2
CASSQESGWNTGELFF
TGCGCCAGCAGCCAAGAAAGCGGGTGGAACACCGGGGAGCTGTTTTTT
>-|TRBD1|TRBV9|TRBJ2-7
CASSGRDSFSYEQYF
TGTGCCAGCAGCGGCCGGGACAGCTTCTCCTACGAGCAGTACTTC
>-|-|TRBV12-3/TRBV12-4|TRBJ2-7
CASSLGAEQYF
TGTGCCAGCAGTTTAGGGGCCGAGCAGTACTTC